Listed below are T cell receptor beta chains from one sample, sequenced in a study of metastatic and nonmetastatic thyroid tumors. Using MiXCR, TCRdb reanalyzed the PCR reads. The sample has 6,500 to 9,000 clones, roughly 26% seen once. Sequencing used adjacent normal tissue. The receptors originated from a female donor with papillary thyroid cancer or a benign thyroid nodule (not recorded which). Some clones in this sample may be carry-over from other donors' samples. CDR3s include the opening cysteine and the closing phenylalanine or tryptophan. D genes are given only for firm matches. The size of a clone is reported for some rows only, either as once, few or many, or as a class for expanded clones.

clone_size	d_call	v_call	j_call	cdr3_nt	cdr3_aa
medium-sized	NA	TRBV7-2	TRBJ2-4	TGTGCCAGCAGCTTAGGGGGGGCCAAAAACATTCAGTACTTC	CASSLGGAKNIQYF
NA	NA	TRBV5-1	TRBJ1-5	TGCGCCAGCAGCGAGGGGGGTGGCAATCAGCCCCAGCATTTT	CASSEGGGNQPQHF
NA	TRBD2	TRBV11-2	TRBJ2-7	TGTGCCAGCAGCCTGCTAGCGGGAGGGACCTACGAGCAGTACTTC	CASSLLAGGTYEQYF
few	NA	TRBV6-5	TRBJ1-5	TGTGCCAGCAGTTACAACAGGGCGGGCCAGCCCCAGCATTTT	CASSYNRAGQPQHF
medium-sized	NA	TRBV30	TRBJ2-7	TGTGCCTCCTCGGCAGCCCGCTCCTACGAGCAGTACTTC	CASSAARSYEQYF
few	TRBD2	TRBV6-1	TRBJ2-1	TGTGCCAGCAGTGTGACAGGGACTAGCGGGAGCAATGAGCAGTTCTTC	CASSVTGTSGSNEQFF
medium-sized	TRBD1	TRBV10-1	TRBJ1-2	TGCGCCAGCAGAGGGACAGGGGAGTACAAATTC	CASRGTGEYKF
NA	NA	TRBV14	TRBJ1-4	TGTGCCAGCAGCCAAAACGGCGCTGCAACTGAAAAACTGTTTTTT	CASSQNGAATEKLFF
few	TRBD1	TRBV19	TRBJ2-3	TGTGCCAGTAGTATCCGGGACAGGGGGCAGGGCACAGATACGCGGTATTTT	CASSIRDRGQGTDTRYF
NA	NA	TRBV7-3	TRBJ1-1	TGTGCCAGCAGCCGCAGGACGAACACTGAAGCTTTCTTT	CASSRRTNTEAFF
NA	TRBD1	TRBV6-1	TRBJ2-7	TGTGCCAGCACCGGGACAGGTTTGGACGAGCAGTACTTC	CASTGTGLDEQYF
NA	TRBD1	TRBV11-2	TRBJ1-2	TGTGCCAGCAGCTTAGACGGACAGGCGGCTCTTTATGGCTACACCTTC	CASSLDGQAALYGYTF
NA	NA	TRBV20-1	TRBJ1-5	TGCAGTGCTAGAAGAACAGATTACAATCAGCCCCAGCATTTT	CSARRTDYNQPQHF
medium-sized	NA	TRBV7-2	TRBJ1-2	TGTGCCAGCAGCTTGGGTCCAGATAGCGGCTACACCTTC	CASSLGPDSGYTF
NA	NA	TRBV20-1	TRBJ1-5	TGCAGTGCTAGAGCGGTCGGGAACCAGCCCCAGCATTTT	CSARAVGNQPQHF
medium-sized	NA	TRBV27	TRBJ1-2	TGTGCCACCCTGACCCCTAACTATGGCTACACCTTC	CATLTPNYGYTF
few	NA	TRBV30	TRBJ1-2	TGTGCCTGGAGGGCGGTGGGCTACACCTTC	CAWRAVGYTF
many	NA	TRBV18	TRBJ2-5	TGTGCCAGCTCTTCCGACCCTTCCCAAGAGACCCAGTACTTC	CASSSDPSQETQYF
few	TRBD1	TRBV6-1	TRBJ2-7	TGTGCCAGCAGTGAAAGGGGACAGGGGAGCCGGGAGCAGTACTTC	CASSERGQGSREQYF
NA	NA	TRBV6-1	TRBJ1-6	TGTGCCAGCAGTGAGGTAGCCCGGGACGGATATTCACCCCTCCACTTT	CASSEVARDGYSPLHF
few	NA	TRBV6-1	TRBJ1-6	TGTGCCAGTAATATCTCTCCGGGAAATTCACCCCTCCACTTT	CASNISPGNSPLHF
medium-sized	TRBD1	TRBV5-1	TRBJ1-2	TGCGCCAGCAGCCCGACAGGGTCCCCTGATGGCTACACCTTC	CASSPTGSPDGYTF
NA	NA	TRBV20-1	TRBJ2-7	TGCAGTGCTAGAGAGGCGGAGGGATTCTACGAGCAGTACTTC	CSAREAEGFYEQYF
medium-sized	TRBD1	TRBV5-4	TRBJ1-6	TGTGCCAGCAGCTGGGGGACAGGGCAAAATTCACCCCTCCACTTT	CASSWGTGQNSPLHF
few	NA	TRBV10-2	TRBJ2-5	TGCGCCAGCAGTGTGGGGGGCCGTCAAGAGACCCAGTACTTC	CASSVGGRQETQYF
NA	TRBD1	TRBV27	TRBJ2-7	TGTGCCAGCAGCCTCCTTGGACAGGGGGCCGAGCAGTACTTC	CASSLLGQGAEQYF
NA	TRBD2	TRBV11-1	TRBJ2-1	TGTGCCAGCAGCCCCGGCGGGGGTAGGTACAATGAGCAGTTCTTC	CASSPGGGRYNEQFF
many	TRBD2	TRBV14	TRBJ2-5	TGTGCCAGCAGCTACAATCTAGGCGGGGGGGCGGAGACCCAGTACTTC	CASSYNLGGGAETQYF
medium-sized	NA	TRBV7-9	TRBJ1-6	TGTGCCAGCAGCTTCTCAGGGGATAATTCACCCCTCCACTTT	CASSFSGDNSPLHF
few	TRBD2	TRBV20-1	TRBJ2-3	TGCAGTGCTAGAGATCAGCGGCGACTAGCGGGAGTTGGGACAGATACGCAGTATTTT	CSARDQRRLAGVGTDTQYF
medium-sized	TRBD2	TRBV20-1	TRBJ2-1	TGCAGTGCTAGAGGGACTAGCGGATACAATGAGCAGTTCTTC	CSARGTSGYNEQFF
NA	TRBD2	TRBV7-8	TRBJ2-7	TGTGCCAGCAGCTTCCCTAGCGGGAGGTTTGCCTACGAGCAGTACTTC	CASSFPSGRFAYEQYF
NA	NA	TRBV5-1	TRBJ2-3	TGCGCCAGCAGCTTGTACTTGCAATCCACAGATACGCAGTATTTT	CASSLYLQSTDTQYF
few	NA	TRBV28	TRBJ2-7	TGTGCCAGCAATCCTGGGGCCGACTACGAGCGGTACTTC	CASNPGADYERYF
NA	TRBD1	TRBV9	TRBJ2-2	TGTGCCAGCAGCGAGAGGACAGGGGGTACCGGGGAGCTGTTTTTT	CASSERTGGTGELFF
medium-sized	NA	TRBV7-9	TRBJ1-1	TGTGCCAGCAGCTCTAGGGTAGGGGGTGACACTGAAGCTTTCTTT	CASSSRVGGDTEAFF
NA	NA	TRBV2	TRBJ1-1	TGTGCCAGCACAATAGGGCAAAACCTTGAAGCTTTCTTT	CASTIGQNLEAFF
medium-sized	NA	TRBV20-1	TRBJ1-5	TGCAGTGCTAGGGGCGTAGAGGGTTACAATCAGCCCCAGCATTTT	CSARGVEGYNQPQHF
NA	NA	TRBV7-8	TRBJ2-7	TGTGCCAGCACCACAGGGTCCCCGACCTACGAGCAGTACTTC	CASTTGSPTYEQYF
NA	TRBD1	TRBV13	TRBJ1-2	TGTGCCAGCAGCTTGGTGGGAGGGGGCCTTAACTATGGCTACACCTTC	CASSLVGGGLNYGYTF
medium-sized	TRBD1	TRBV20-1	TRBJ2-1	TGCAGTGCTGCAAGGACAGGGGGCAATGAGCAGTTCTTC	CSAARTGGNEQFF
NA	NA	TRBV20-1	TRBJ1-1	TGCAGTTCACACAGGGCTGCGTCTGTTATGAACACTGAAGCTTTCTTT	CSSHRAASVMNTEAFF
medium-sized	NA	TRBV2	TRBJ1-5	TGTGCCAGCAGTCAATCGGGGGGATTCAGCAATCAGCCCCAGCATTTT	CASSQSGGFSNQPQHF
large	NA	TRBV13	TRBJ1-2	TGTGCCAGCAGCCCCTCAACCTCTTTCTATGGCTACACCTTC	CASSPSTSFYGYTF
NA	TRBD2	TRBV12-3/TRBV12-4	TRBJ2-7	TGTGCCAGCAGTTTGACCGGCACTAGCGGGAGGTTGGGGGCCTACGAGCAGTACTTC	CASSLTGTSGRLGAYEQYF
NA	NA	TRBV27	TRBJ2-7	TGTGCCAGCAGCAGGGACGGGGGAAGGCTCGAGCAGTACTTC	CASSRDGGRLEQYF